The 12 T cell receptor beta chains listed next were all sequenced from one sample in a study of CDR3 diversity in severe acne. TCRdb reprocessed the PCR reads with MiXCR, giving one entry per CDR3 protein. The table includes 84,000 or so distinct CDR3 sequences, over 45% detected once. Sequencing was performed on blood. These receptors all come from a male donor in good health, serving as a control.

This clonotype was picked up one time. Its ends do not fully match the called genes, so a read error is possible. The gene calls are TRBV15 and TRBJ2-7, with TRBD1 matching over 11 bases. CDR3 length: 12 residues. Germline CDR1 reads LNHNV; CDR2 reads YYDKDF (reference sequence). CDR3 DNA sequence: TGTGCCAGCAGCCGGACAGGGGGCGAGCGGTACTTC. It translates to CASSRTGGERYF.

Points on this clonotype: At one boundary the junction diverges from the germline segment, which might be a read error. V is TRBV20-1 and J is TRBJ2-7, with D possibly matching TRBD1 (5 bases). Germline CDR1 is DFQATT and CDR2 is SNEGSKA (reference sequence). CDR3 size: 15 residues. The CDR3 DNA reads as TGCAGTGCCGCCTACCCCTCAGGGCACTCCTACGGGCAGTACTTC. Its translation: CSAAYPSGHSYGQYF.

With respect to this clonotype: Its ends do not fully match the called genes, so a read error is possible. The chain has TRBV10-3 and TRBJ1-5; no definite D call. Germline-derived CDR1 and CDR2 are ENHRY and SYGVKD. This CDR3 has 13 amino acids. The CDR3 here is CASSQPLNQPQHF. DNA of the CDR3: TGTGCCAGCAGTCAACCATTAAATCAGCCCCAGCATTTT.

This clonotype was counted ten times or more. V is TRBV7-9 and J is TRBJ2-7, with D perhaps being TRBD1 or TRBD2 (5 bases each). V lost 3 bases, J lost 6 bases, and 9 bases lay in between. The CDR3 sequence is 12 residues long. Germline lookup yields CDR1 SEHNR and CDR2 FQNEAQ (reference sequence). The CDR3 region is CASSFQGREQYF. DNA of the CDR3: TGTGCCAGCAGCTTCCAGGGACGCGAGCAGTACTTC.

The rearrangement joins TRBV20-1 to TRBJ1-5; no clear D. The length of the CDR3 is 11 residues. Germline values: CDR1 DFQATT, CDR2 SNEGSKA (reference sequence). V was trimmed by 2 bases and J by 7 bases, leaving 6 bases between them. The CDR3 reads CSARTGQPQHF. The CDR3 region has the DNA TGCAGTGCTAGAACCGGGCAGCCCCAGCATTTT.

The table lists this clonotype with many counts. The chain is built from TRBV5-4 and TRBJ1-1; D is ambiguous. This CDR3 comprises 14 residues. The germline CDR1 and CDR2 sequences are SGHNT and YYREEE (reference sequence). V was trimmed by 0 bases and J by 1 base, leaving 7 bases between them. CDR3 sequence (DNA): TGTGCCAGCAGCTTGGAAAGGGCGAACACTGAAGCTTTCTTT. Its protein is CASSLERANTEAFF. The full variable domain, rest sourced from reference TRBV5-4 and TRBJ1-1, is ETGVTQSPTHLIKTRGQQVTLRCSSQSGHNTVSWYQQALGQGPQFIFQYYREEENGRGNFPPRFSGLQFPNYSSELNVNALELDDSALYLCASSLERANTEAFFGQGTRLTVV.

The chain couples TRBV5-1 to TRBJ1-1; D unresolved. Trimming pared 3 bases from V and 4 bases from J, leaving 22 bases between. Looked up from germline, CDR1 is SGHRS and CDR2 is YFSETQ. This CDR3 has 17 residues. The CDR3 is CASSSTMGRFRFTEAFF. The CDR3 bases are TGCGCCAGCAGCTCCACGATGGGGAGATTTAGGTTCACTGAAGCTTTCTTT.

The rearrangement links TRBV7-3 to TRBJ2-5, with D perhaps matching TRBD2 (5 bases). Trimming cost V 8 bases and J 2 bases, with 18 bases left between them. CDR1 and CDR2 (germline): SGHTA, FQGTGA. The CDR3 consists of 15 residues. CDR3 coding DNA: TGTGCCAGCCCGCCTTGGGGAAGGACTCAAGAGACCCAGTACTTC. This translates into CASPPWGRTQETQYF.

On this clonotype itself: A single base separates this from a much larger clone, so it may be a read error. This chain connects TRBV7-8 to TRBJ2-5; unclear D gene. This CDR3 comprises 13 residues. V lost 10 bases to trimming and J lost 4 bases, with 16 bases between them. Per germline, CDR1 SGHVS and CDR2 FQNEAQ. The CDR3 nucleotides read TGTGCCATCGCCCTCAACGGCGCAGAGACCCAGTACTTC. The encoded protein is CAIALNGAETQYF.

The V call is TRBV7-9, the J call TRBJ1-2; 8 bases fit TRBD1. Germline CDR1 reads SEHNR; CDR2 reads FQNEAQ (reference sequence). CDR3 length: 19 amino acids. V lost 5 bases, J lost 3 bases, and 20 bases stayed unmatched. The CDR3 spells CASSALTGTGGDWYYGYTF. CDR3 sequence (DNA): TGTGCCAGCAGCGCATTAACCGGGACAGGAGGAGATTGGTACTATGGCTACACCTTC.

V usage is TRBV6-5 and J usage is TRBJ1-2; D not resolved. The V gene lost 7 bases and the J gene lost 2 bases, with 14 bases spanning the gap. The CDR3 is 14 residues long. Per the germline V gene, CDR1 is MNHEY and CDR2 is SVGAGI. The CDR3: CASTERAGNYGYTF. The CDR3 DNA reads as TGTGCCAGCACCGAAAGGGCGGGGAACTATGGCTACACCTTC.

This sequence joins TRBV2 and TRBJ2-5, with TRBD1 as a possible D gene (5 bases). Trimming cost V 3 bases and J 2 bases, with 13 bases left between them. The CDR3 contains 15 residues. Germline lookup yields CDR1 SNHLY and CDR2 FYNNEI. The DNA for the CDR3 is TGTGCCAGCAGTGATAACTCAGGGATACAAGAGACCCAGTACTTC. Translated: CASSDNSGIQETQYF.